This is a list of T cell receptor beta chains from one sample in a study of regulatory T cells in long-lasting Graves disease. TCRdb reprocessed the multiplex PCR reads with MiXCR, giving one entry per CDR3 protein. The data show fewer than 550,000 distinct CDR3 sequences, around 16% seen once. The data were also submitted as part of a second study, on T cells in Graves' hyperthyroidism and ophthalmopathy.

The starting material was peripheral blood mononuclear cells (PBMCs), obtained at new diagnosis, from a patient treated with antithyroid drugs. The receptors come from a woman aged 35-60 years with Graves disease. CDR3s include the opening cysteine and the closing phenylalanine or tryptophan. D genes are given only for firm matches. Expanded clones get a size class; other rows say once, few or many, or leave the size out.

CASSLDGQGANSPLHF	TGCGCCAGCAGCTTGGACGGACAGGGGGCGAATTCACCCCTCCACTTT	TRBV5-1	few	TRBJ1-6	TRBD1
CASSESAGGYYGYTF	TGTGCCAGCAGTGAATCGGCAGGGGGTTACTATGGCTACACCTTC	TRBV6-1	.	TRBJ1-2	TRBD1
CASSAGQGTGETQYF	TGCGCCAGCAGCGCCGGACAGGGGACAGGAGAGACCCAGTACTTC	TRBV5-1	few	TRBJ2-5	TRBD1
CASSLTGQRNSPLHF	TGTGCCAGCAGTTTGACGGGACAAAGGAACTCACCCCTCCACTTT	TRBV12-3/TRBV12-4	many	TRBJ1-6	.
CASSQKGQGRLYGYTF	TGTGCCAGCAGCCAGAAGGGACAGGGGCGACTCTATGGCTACACCTTC	TRBV3-1	many	TRBJ1-2	TRBD1
CASSPDTRRGYTF	TGTGCCAGCAGTCCGGACACCCGCAGAGGCTACACCTTC	TRBV2	many	TRBJ1-2	.
CASSQRGPGGGTDTQYF	TGCGCCAGCAGCCAACGAGGCCCCGGGGGAGGTACAGATACGCAGTATTTT	TRBV4-1	.	TRBJ2-3	.
CASSPFEYSPLHF	TGTGCCAGCAGTCCATTCGAGTATTCACCCCTCCACTTT	TRBV28	few	TRBJ1-6	.
CASSLALATDTQYF	TGTGCCAGCAGCTTAGCGTTGGCCACAGATACGCAGTATTTT	TRBV7-9	few	TRBJ2-3	.
CSADSGRNTDTQYF	TGCAGTGCCGATTCGGGACGCAACACAGATACGCAGTATTTT	TRBV20-1	.	TRBJ2-3	.
CASSLEPAGAVRQYF	TGCGCCAGCAGCTTGGAGCCAGCGGGGGCCGTAAGGCAGTACTTC	TRBV5-1	.	TRBJ2-7	TRBD2
CSVDSGDPGYGYTF	TGCAGCGTTGACTCGGGGGATCCCGGCTATGGCTACACCTTC	TRBV29-1	few	TRBJ1-2	.
CASSRQEGPGNGYTF	TGCGCCAGCAGCCGGCAGGAAGGGCCCGGGAATGGCTACACCTTC	TRBV5-1	.	TRBJ1-2	.
CASSSTQGEVYGYTF	TGTGCCAGCTCGTCCACCCAGGGGGAGGTCTATGGCTACACCTTC	TRBV18	many	TRBJ1-2	TRBD1
CASSPRDTDNYGYTF	TGTGCCAGCAGCCCCCGGGACACAGATAACTATGGCTACACCTTC	TRBV14	many	TRBJ1-2	.
CASSYAGTGRMNTEAFF	TGTGCCAGCAGCTATGCCGGGACAGGGCGAATGAACACTGAAGCTTTCTTT	TRBV7-3	many	TRBJ1-1	TRBD1
CASSQRGSNEQFF	TGTGCCAGCAGCCAGCGGGGTTCTAATGAGCAGTTCTTC	TRBV3-1	many	TRBJ2-1	.
CASTVSLKGGGTEQYF	TGTGCCAGCACCGTAAGCTTGAAAGGGGGGGGGACCGAGCAGTACTTC	TRBV5-4	few	TRBJ2-7	.
CASSLARTSYSNQPQHF	TGTGCCAGCAGTTTAGCGAGGACGTCGTATAGCAATCAGCCCCAGCATTTT	TRBV28	many	TRBJ1-5	.
CASSPSRGGQPQHF	TGTGCCAGCAGCCCGTCGCGGGGGGGTCAGCCCCAGCATTTT	TRBV12-3/TRBV12-4	many	TRBJ1-5	.
CASSPPGPGANVLTF	TGTGCCAGCTCACCACCAGGGCCTGGGGCCAACGTCCTGACTTTC	TRBV18	.	TRBJ2-6	.
CASSSPPRGNEQFF	TGTGCCAGCAGTTCCCCCCCCAGGGGCAATGAGCAGTTCTTC	TRBV6-9	.	TRBJ2-1	.
CASSLWYNEQFF	TGTGCCAGCAGCCTTTGGTACAATGAGCAGTTCTTC	TRBV4-2	.	TRBJ2-1	.
CASSQGDSLSTQYF	TGTGCCAGCAGCCAAGGAGACTCCCTATCGACCCAGTACTTC	TRBV3-1	many	TRBJ2-5	.
CASSPPGSSNQPQHF	TGTGCCAGCAGCCCACCCGGGAGCAGCAATCAGCCCCAGCATTTT	TRBV3-1	.	TRBJ1-5	.
CSARARQGWMNTEAFF	TGCAGTGCTAGAGCCCGACAGGGGTGGATGAACACTGAAGCTTTCTTT	TRBV20-1	many	TRBJ1-1	TRBD1
CATSDTLAVKTDTQYF	TGTGCCACCAGTGACACTCTAGCGGTTAAGACAGATACGCAGTATTTT	TRBV24-1	.	TRBJ2-3	TRBD2
CASSLVQGGETQYF	TGCGCCAGCAGCTTGGTTCAGGGGGGGGAGACCCAGTACTTC	TRBV5-1	.	TRBJ2-5	.
CASSQGRVAGMSSYEQYF	TGCGCCAGCAGCCAGGGTAGGGTAGCGGGGATGAGCTCCTACGAGCAGTACTTC	TRBV4-1	.	TRBJ2-7	TRBD2
CASSPPDGQNSYNEQFF	TGTGCCAGCTCACCACCGGATGGCCAAAACTCCTACAATGAGCAGTTCTTC	TRBV18	.	TRBJ2-1	.
CASRKEMLGLGDTEAFF	TGTGCCAGCAGGAAGGAGATGTTGGGGCTCGGGGACACTGAAGCTTTCTTT	TRBV6-4	.	TRBJ1-1	.
CASSQVGGRETQYF	TGTGCCAGCAGCCAAGTGGGGGGAAGGGAGACCCAGTACTTC	TRBV3-1	.	TRBJ2-5	.
CASSTPTRRQQFF	TGTGCCAGCAGTACACCAACCCGGCGTCAGCAGTTCTTC	TRBV12-3/TRBV12-4	many	TRBJ2-1	.
CSARGRDRGLEQYF	TGCAGTGCTAGAGGGCGGGACAGGGGGTTAGAGCAGTACTTC	TRBV20-1	many	TRBJ2-7	TRBD1
CASSLGRPPTDTQYF	TGTGCCAGCAGTTTAGGGAGGCCCCCCACAGATACGCAGTATTTT	TRBV27	.	TRBJ2-3	.
CASSFLPGGISGYTF	TGTGCCAGCAGTTTCTTACCAGGGGGTATCTCTGGCTACACCTTC	TRBV28	many	TRBJ1-2	TRBD1
CASKVNRELRTEAFF	TGTGCCAGCAAGGTTAACAGGGAGCTTAGAACTGAAGCTTTCTTT	TRBV27	.	TRBJ1-1	.
CASSFQTGDTEAFF	TGTGCCAGCAGTTTCCAGACAGGGGACACTGAAGCTTTCTTT	TRBV6-5	many	TRBJ1-1	TRBD1
CASSPWSNQPQHF	TGTGCCAGCAGCCCCTGGTCAAATCAGCCCCAGCATTTT	TRBV6-2/TRBV6-3	.	TRBJ1-5	.
CASRTGQGREKLFF	TGTGCCAGCAGAACGGGACAGGGGAGGGAAAAACTGTTTTTT	TRBV2	many	TRBJ1-4	TRBD1
CASSQDVVQGGSPLHF	TGTGCCAGCAGCCAAGACGTCGTACAGGGAGGCTCACCCCTCCACTTT	TRBV3-1	few	TRBJ1-6	.
CASSNLDGTYEQYF	TGTGCCAGCAGTAATCTAGACGGAACCTACGAGCAGTACTTC	TRBV28	many	TRBJ2-7	.
CASSVGRAGGVIDTQYF	TGTGCCAGCAGCGTAGGGCGAGCGGGGGGGGTTATAGATACGCAGTATTTT	TRBV9	.	TRBJ2-3	TRBD2
CASSPDRVGTNQPQHF	TGTGCCAGCAGCCCGGACAGGGTGGGAACCAATCAGCCCCAGCATTTT	TRBV7-8	many	TRBJ1-5	TRBD1
CSVSGSGAGELFF	TGCAGCGTCTCTGGGTCCGGGGCCGGGGAGCTGTTTTTT	TRBV29-1	.	TRBJ2-2	.
CASSLMGPDSGNTIYF	TGCGCCAGCAGCTTGATGGGCCCCGACTCTGGAAACACCATATATTTT	TRBV5-1	many	TRBJ1-3	.
CATSAGVPDTQYF	TGTGCCACCAGTGCGGGGGTTCCTGATACGCAGTATTTT	TRBV24-1	many	TRBJ2-3	.
CASSLGTTRGNEQFF	TGTGCCAGCAGCTTAGGGACTACCCGGGGAAATGAGCAGTTCTTC	TRBV7-2	many	TRBJ2-1	.
CSARVQGDSPLHF	TGCAGTGCTAGAGTACAGGGTGACTCACCCCTCCACTTT	TRBV20-1	many	TRBJ1-6	.
CASSPPSSGLSYEQYF	TGTGCCAGCAGCCCACCATCATCCGGTTTGTCCTACGAGCAGTACTTC	TRBV11-3	many	TRBJ2-7	.
CASKQHGGVTEAFF	TGTGCCAGCAAACAACACGGAGGGGTCACTGAAGCTTTCTTT	TRBV28	many	TRBJ1-1	.
CASSLSSLIIETQYF	TGTGCCAGCAGCTTAAGCTCACTAATTATAGAGACCCAGTACTTC	TRBV7-9	many	TRBJ2-5	.
CASSPDRSYNEQFF	TGTGCCAGCAGCCCGGACAGGTCCTACAATGAGCAGTTCTTC	TRBV11-2	many	TRBJ2-1	TRBD1